This record covers a single TCR beta chain. As yet, its antigen is unknown. The gene names here belong to mouse. The read gets to within 1 residue of the CDR3 end, and the germline J gene fills in the rest. The time point: mouse harvest day 14 after allogeneic transplant. Mouse grafts combined 10^7 T-cell-depleted bone marrow cells with 10^6 splenic CD5+ T cells. B6 (H2b) cells into BALB/c (H2d) mice; tissues taken at day 7 or 14. This entry comes from a study of tissue T cells after allogeneic stem cell transplantation. Overall study results and limits: The study did not identify alloreactive or antigen-specific tissue TCRs, and some clones might be persisting host cells. Anatomically similar tissues had similar TCR repertoires within each patient. Tissue-detected TCR repertoire was only partly captured by blood and spleen T cells.

V lost 1 base to trimming and J lost 4 bases, with 9 bases between them. This CDR3 is 14 amino acids long. The germline CDR1 and CDR2 sequences are KGHPV and FQNQEV (reference sequence). The protocol was immunoSEQ multiplex PCR, while the TCRdb copy is restricted to in-frame clones and leaves out a portion. The sample holds roughly 4,700 clones, approximately 31% seen once. Sequencing used skin. The chain is built from TRBV26 and TRBJ2-5; TRBD1 might be the D (6 bases). This sequence was found in a female BALB/c mouse given C57BL/6 T cells with graft-versus-host disease after an allogeneic hematopoietic cell transplant. The CDR3 region is CASSLFGTKDTQYF. The sequenced part of the CDR3 DNA is TGTGCCAGCAGTCTGTTTGGGACAAAAGACACCCAGTAC.